Each of the 3 T cell receptor beta chains below was sequenced from the same sample in a study of blood T cell repertoires in COVID-19. The table came from immunoSEQ multiplex PCR; TCRdb's copy has only in-frame clones and leaves some out. The sample has 110,000 to 150,000 clones; approximately 78% are singletons. Sequenced input: peripheral blood. The receptors here all came from a woman older than 75 with acute or convalescent COVID-19.

This chain connects TRBV5-1 to TRBJ2-1; tentatively, D is TRBD1 (5 bases). V was shortened by 0 bases and J by 6 bases, with 13 bases between the two germline ends. Germline-derived CDR1 and CDR2 are SGHRS and YFSETQ. The CDR3 extends over 15 amino acids. In DNA, the CDR3 is TGCGCCAGCAGCTTGGCCGCTCAGGGTGGCAATGAGCAGTTCTTC. Its translation: CASSLAAQGGNEQFF.

This rearrangement joins TRBV4-1 to TRBJ2-3; 9 positions agree with TRBD2. Germline CDR1 is MGHRA and CDR2 is YSYEKL. This CDR3 region has 16 residues. The V segment lost 6 bases and the J segment 4 bases; nucleotides outside the gene matches: 11. Here the CDR3 DNA reads TGCGCCAGCAGGCGTCGTAGCGGGAGTAGCCCAGATACGCAGTATTTT. Amino acids: CASRRRSGSSPDTQYF.

On this clone: Additional DNA sequences in this sample encode the identical CDR3. The chain uses TRBV6-2 or TRBV6-3 and TRBJ2-7, with a weak D call TRBD2 (7 bases). The CDR3 covers 14 residues. Between the trimmed V and J ends, which lost 2 bases and 3 bases, there was a span of 11 bases. The V gene's germline CDR1 is MNHEY and CDR2 SVGEGT. The CDR3 sequence: CASSYGGGLYEQYF. The CDR3, as DNA: TGTGCCAGCAGTTACGGCGGGGGCCTCTACGAGCAGTACTTC.